Below are 18 T cell receptor beta chains sequenced from a single sample in a study of shared clonotypes between healthy human individuals. The method was immunoSEQ multiplex PCR; TCRdb's version includes in-frame clones alone and lacks a portion of them. The profile covers about 1 million clones, with around 75% appearing a single time and approximately 1.5% taken by the ten largest. The sample was memory CD4+ T cells sorted from blood. Sample subset: CD45RA-negative fraction. The source is a man aged 18 to 35 in good health.

On this clone itself: Other DNA sequences from this sample encode an identical CDR3 as well. V and J are TRBV5-6 and TRBJ1-6; D perhaps matches TRBD1 (5 bases). With 0 bases removed from V and 10 bases from J, the gap between germline ends came to 11 bases. The CDR3 is 14 amino acids. Germline assignment: CDR1 SGHDT and CDR2 YYEEEE. DNA of the CDR3: TGTGCCAGCAGCTTGGACGGGGGTAGCTCACCCCTCCACTTT. It encodes CASSLDGGSSPLHF. The full variable domain, in which reference TRBV5-6 and TRBJ1-6 provide the parts outside the CDR3, is DAGVTQSPTHLIKTRGQQVTLRCSPKSGHDTVSWYQQALGQGPQFIFQYYEEEERQRGNFPDRFSGHQFPNYSSELNVNALLLGDSALYLCASSLDGGSSPLHFGNGTRLTVT.

J is TRBJ1-1 and V is TRBV29-1; 9 bases match TRBD1. Per the germline V gene, CDR1 is SQVTM and CDR2 is ANQGSEA. The junction had 10 bases not matched to a gene; V was cut back by 4 bases and J by 4 bases. CDR3 length: 15 amino acids. CDR3 loop: CSVGGIQGAITEAFF. The CDR3 DNA sequence: TGCAGCGTTGGGGGCATACAGGGGGCGATCACTGAAGCTTTCTTT.

The gene calls are TRBV7-2 and TRBJ1-5; weak D call: TRBD1 (5 bases). V was trimmed by 5 bases and J by 7 bases, leaving 12 bases between them. The CDR3 is 13 amino acids. CDR1 is SGHTA, CDR2 FQGNSA, per germline. CDR3 DNA sequence: TGTGCCAGCAGCCCCGGCGGGGGACAGCCCCAGCATTTT. Its translation is CASSPGGGQPQHF.

The chain joins TRBV12-5 to TRBJ1-1; D unresolved. The V gene's germline CDR1 is LGHNT and CDR2 FRNRAP. The CDR3 length is 17 residues. V was pared by 1 base and J by 0 bases, with 15 bases between. The DNA of the CDR3 is TGTGCTAGTGGTTTGGCCCTGAAGGATGGAATGAACACTGAAGCTTTCTTT. Protein sequence: CASGLALKDGMNTEAFF.

This clone was counted once. The gene calls are TRBV5-1 and TRBJ2-7; TRBD2 aligns across 11 bases. With V trimmed by 4 bases and J by 3 bases, 6 bases remained unmatched. CDR1 and CDR2 from the germline V gene are SGHRS and YFSETQ. The CDR3 has 15 residues. The CDR3 DNA is TGCGCCAGCAGCGCCGGACTAGCGGGCCTCTACGAGCAGTACTTC. Translation gives CASSAGLAGLYEQYF.

The genes are TRBV29-1 and TRBJ2-2, with TRBD1 identical over 8 bases. Germline V gene sequence: CDR1 SQVTM, CDR2 ANQGSEA. CDR3 length: 14 residues. The ends lost 3 bases at V and 6 bases at J; junction bases unmatched: 6. CDR3 bases: TGCAGCGTTGAGGTGACAGGGGTGGCCGGGGAGCTGTTTTTT. This codes for CSVEVTGVAGELFF.

The chain's CDR3 is CASSEAISTGGSPLHF. CDR3 sequence (DNA): TGTGCCAGCAGTGAAGCGATATCGACGGGTGGTTCACCCCTCCACTTT. The chain links TRBV6-1 to TRBJ1-6; D is unclear. CDR3 length equals 16 residues. Trimming pared 0 bases from V and 9 bases from J, leaving 15 bases between. CDR1 MNHNS and CDR2 SASEGT come from the germline V gene.

The genes are TRBV10-3 and TRBJ2-5, with D tentatively TRBD1 (6 bases). Per the germline V gene, CDR1 is ENHRY and CDR2 is SYGVKD. Trimming cost V 6 bases and J 2 bases, with 10 bases left between them. The length of the CDR3 is 13 residues. Here the CDR3 reads CAISKTGQETQYF. The CDR3, as DNA: TGTGCCATCAGCAAGACAGGACAAGAGACCCAGTACTTC.

The rearrangement joins TRBV6-1 to TRBJ2-3; D perhaps matches TRBD2 (6 bases). This CDR3 comprises 12 residues. Looked up from germline, CDR1 is MNHNS and CDR2 is SASEGT. Between the trimmed V and J ends, which lost 3 bases and 14 bases, there was a span of 15 bases. The CDR3: CASSDRLVHSYF. The CDR3 DNA reads TGTGCCAGCAGTGACCGACTAGTTCACTCGTATTTT.

The CDR3, as DNA: TGTGCCAGCAGCGGGGCAGGCACCATATATTTT. Translating it yields CASSGAGTIYF. This chain uses TRBV6-6 with TRBJ1-3, with D tentatively TRBD1 (5 bases). Per germline, CDR1 MNHNY and CDR2 SVGAGI (reference sequence). The CDR3 runs to 11 residues. V was clipped by 6 bases and J by 9 bases, with 9 bases between them.

The V and J genes are TRBV7-8 and TRBJ2-7; TRBD1 agrees at 7 bases. CDR1 SGHVS and CDR2 FQNEAQ come from the germline V gene. The CDR3 covers 13 residues. Trimming removed 5 bases from V and 3 bases from J; junction bases left unmatched: 4. The DNA for the CDR3 is TGTGCCAGCAGCCGGCCAGGGGGCTACGAGCAGTACTTC. It is translated as CASSRPGGYEQYF.

V and J are TRBV10-3 and TRBJ2-2; D gene ambiguous. The CDR3 length is 15 residues. V lost 0 bases to trimming and J lost 2 bases, with 7 bases between them. Germline V gene sequence: CDR1 ENHRY, CDR2 SYGVKD. The CDR3 bases are TGTGCCATCAGTGAGTCAAACAGCAACACCGGGGAGCTGTTTTTT. Its translation is CAISESNSNTGELFF.

The chain combines TRBV5-1 with TRBJ2-5; perhaps TRBD2 as D (5 bases). The CDR3 has 14 residues. CDR1 SGHRS and CDR2 YFSETQ come from the germline V gene. The germline V and J ends were trimmed by 3 bases and 2 bases, with 11 bases remaining between them. This CDR3 is CASSSTRAQETQYF. Here the CDR3 DNA reads TGCGCCAGCAGCTCAACGAGGGCACAAGAGACCCAGTACTTC.

The chain couples TRBV10-1 to TRBJ2-7, with 14 bases that match TRBD2. V lost 0 bases, J lost 2 bases, and 9 bases stayed unmatched. This CDR3 has 19 amino acids. Germline CDR1 reads WNHNN; CDR2 reads SYGVQD (reference sequence). The CDR3 bases are TGCGCCAGCAGTGAGTCGCTAGGACTAGCGGGAGGCCGCCCCTACGAGCAGTACTTC. Residues: CASSESLGLAGGRPYEQYF.

Of note for this clone: Given a much more abundant clone one base away, this may be a read error. The rearrangement links TRBV5-6 to TRBJ2-2, with 8 bases matching TRBD1. The CDR3 totals 15 residues. CDR1 SGHDT and CDR2 YYEEEE come from the germline V gene. J gave up 4 bases and V 0 bases, and 2 bases lay outside the gene matches. CDR3 sequence (DNA): TGTGCCAGCAGCTTGGGACAGGGGTTCACCGGGGAGCTGTTTTTT. Protein product: CASSLGQGFTGELFF.

This chain connects TRBV7-8 to TRBJ1-6; D might be TRBD1 (5 bases). Germline CDR1 reads SGHVS; CDR2 reads FQNEAQ. V lost 3 bases to trimming and J lost 7 bases, with 13 bases between them. This CDR3 spans 15 amino acids. The CDR3 loop is CASSFGTSVNSPLHF. CDR3 bases: TGTGCCAGCAGCTTTGGGACGTCGGTAAATTCACCCCTCCACTTT.

The chain uses TRBV4-1 and TRBJ2-5; D gene unclear. This CDR3 contains 17 residues. Germline V gene lookup returns CDR1 MGHRA and CDR2 YSYEKL. V was trimmed by 4 bases and J by 0 bases, leaving 18 bases between them. Written as DNA, the CDR3 is TGCGCCAGCAGCCCAGGCGTCGGCCGGAGCTACCAAGAGACCCAGTACTTC. It yields the protein CASSPGVGRSYQETQYF.

The chain couples TRBV18 to TRBJ1-1, with D possibly being TRBD1 (6 bases). The germline gives CDR1 KGHSH, CDR2 LQKENI. This CDR3 has 15 amino acids. The V end was cut by 2 bases, the J end by 4 bases, with 14 bases between. The CDR3 reads CASSPSGGEGTEAFF. The CDR3 DNA reads as TGTGCCAGCTCACCAAGTGGGGGCGAAGGCACTGAAGCTTTCTTT.